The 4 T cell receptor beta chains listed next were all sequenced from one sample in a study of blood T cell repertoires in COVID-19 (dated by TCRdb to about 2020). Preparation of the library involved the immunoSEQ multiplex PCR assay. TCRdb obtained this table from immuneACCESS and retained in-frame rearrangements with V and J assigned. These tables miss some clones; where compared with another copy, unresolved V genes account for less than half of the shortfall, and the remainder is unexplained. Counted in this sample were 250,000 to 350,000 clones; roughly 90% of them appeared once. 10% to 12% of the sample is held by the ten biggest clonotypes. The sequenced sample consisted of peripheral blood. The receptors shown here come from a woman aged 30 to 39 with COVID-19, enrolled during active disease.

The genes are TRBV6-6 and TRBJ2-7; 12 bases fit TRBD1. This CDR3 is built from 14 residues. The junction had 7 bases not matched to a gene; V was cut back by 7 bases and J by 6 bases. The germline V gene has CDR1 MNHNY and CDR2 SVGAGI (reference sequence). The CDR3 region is CASKPGTGGGEQYF. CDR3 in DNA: TGTGCCAGCAAACCCGGGACAGGGGGCGGCGAGCAGTACTTC.

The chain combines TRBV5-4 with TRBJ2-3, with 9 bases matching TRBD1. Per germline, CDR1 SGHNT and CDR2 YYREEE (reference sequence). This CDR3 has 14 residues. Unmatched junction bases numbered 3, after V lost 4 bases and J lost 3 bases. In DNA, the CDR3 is TGTGCCAGCAGCCAGACAGGGGGGACAGATACGCAGTATTTT. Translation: CASSQTGGTDTQYF.

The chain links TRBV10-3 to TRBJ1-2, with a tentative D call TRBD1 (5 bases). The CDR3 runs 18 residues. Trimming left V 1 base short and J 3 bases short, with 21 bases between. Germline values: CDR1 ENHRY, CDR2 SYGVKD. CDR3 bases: TGTGCCATCAGTGAGTGGGGCGCGGGACCCCAACTGCACTATGGCTACACCTTC. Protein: CAISEWGAGPQLHYGYTF.

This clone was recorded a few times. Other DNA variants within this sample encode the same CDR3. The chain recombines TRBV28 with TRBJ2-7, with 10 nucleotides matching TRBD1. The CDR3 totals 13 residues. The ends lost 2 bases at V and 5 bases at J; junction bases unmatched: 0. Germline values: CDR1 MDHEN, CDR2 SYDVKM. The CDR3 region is CASSLDRGHEQYF. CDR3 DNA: TGTGCCAGCAGTTTAGACAGGGGGCACGAGCAGTACTTC.